This TCR beta chain is from a study of shared clonotypes between healthy human individuals. CDR1 and CDR2 from the germline V gene are SGDLS and YYNGEE. This CDR3 comprises 15 residues. Between the trimmed V and J ends, which lost 7 bases and 6 bases, there was a span of 20 bases. Here immunoSEQ multiplex PCR was the method, and the copy in TCRdb shows in-frame clones only, minus some. The sample has around 1,000,000 clones, 70% to 85% seen once. The receptor was isolated from a man aged 18 to 29 in good health. Some clones in this sample may be carry-over from other donors' samples. Sample: memory CD4+ T cells from PBMCs. Subset here: CD45RA-negative fraction. V is TRBV9 and J is TRBJ2-1, with unresolved D. Here the CDR3 reads CASSQREDALNEQFF. The CDR3 coding sequence is TGTGCCAGCTCGCAGCGAGAGGACGCACTCAATGAGCAGTTCTTC.